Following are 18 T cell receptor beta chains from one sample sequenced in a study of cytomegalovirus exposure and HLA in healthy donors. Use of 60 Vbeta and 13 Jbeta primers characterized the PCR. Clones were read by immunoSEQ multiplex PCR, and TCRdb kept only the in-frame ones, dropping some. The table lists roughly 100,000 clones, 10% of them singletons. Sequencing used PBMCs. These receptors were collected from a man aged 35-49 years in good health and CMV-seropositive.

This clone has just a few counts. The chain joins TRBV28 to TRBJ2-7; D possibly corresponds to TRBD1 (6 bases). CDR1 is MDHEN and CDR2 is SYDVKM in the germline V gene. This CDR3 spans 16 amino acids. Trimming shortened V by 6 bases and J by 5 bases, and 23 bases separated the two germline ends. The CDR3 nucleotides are TGTGCCAGCAGCCCGCCAGGACAGCTAAATGGCAACGAGCAGTACTTC. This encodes CASSPPGQLNGNEQYF.

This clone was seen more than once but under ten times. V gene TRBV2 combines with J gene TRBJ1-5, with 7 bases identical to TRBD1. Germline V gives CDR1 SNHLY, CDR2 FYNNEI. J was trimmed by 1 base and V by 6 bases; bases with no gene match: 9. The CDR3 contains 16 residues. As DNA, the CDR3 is TGTGCCAGCAGCATGACAGGGATCGTAAGCAATCAGCCCCAGCATTTT. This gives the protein CASSMTGIVSNQPQHF. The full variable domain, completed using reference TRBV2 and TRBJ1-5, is EPEVTQTPSHQVTQMGQEVILRCVPISNHLYFYWYRQILGQKVEFLVSFYNNEISEKSEIFDDQFSVERPDGSNFTLKIRSTKLEDSAMYFCASSMTGIVSNQPQHFGDGTRLSIL.

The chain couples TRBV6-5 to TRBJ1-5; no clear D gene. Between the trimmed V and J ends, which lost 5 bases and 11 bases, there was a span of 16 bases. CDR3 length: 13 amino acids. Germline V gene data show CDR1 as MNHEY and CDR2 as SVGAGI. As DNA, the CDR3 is TGTGCCAGCAGTGGAGACGGGATAATGTCCCAGCATTTT. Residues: CASSGDGIMSQHF.

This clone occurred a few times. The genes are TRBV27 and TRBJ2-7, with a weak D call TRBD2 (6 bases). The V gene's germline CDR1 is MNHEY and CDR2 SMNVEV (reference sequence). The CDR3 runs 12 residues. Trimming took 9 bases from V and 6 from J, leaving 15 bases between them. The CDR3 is CASTSTSSEQYF. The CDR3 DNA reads TGTGCCAGTACTTCGACTAGTTCCGAGCAGTACTTC.

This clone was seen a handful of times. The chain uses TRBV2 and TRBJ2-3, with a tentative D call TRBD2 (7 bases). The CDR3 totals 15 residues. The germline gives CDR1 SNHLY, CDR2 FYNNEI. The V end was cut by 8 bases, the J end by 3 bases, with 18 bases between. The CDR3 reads CASSPWGGRTDTQYF. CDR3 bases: TGTGCCAGCTCACCCTGGGGGGGGCGAACAGATACGCAGTATTTT.

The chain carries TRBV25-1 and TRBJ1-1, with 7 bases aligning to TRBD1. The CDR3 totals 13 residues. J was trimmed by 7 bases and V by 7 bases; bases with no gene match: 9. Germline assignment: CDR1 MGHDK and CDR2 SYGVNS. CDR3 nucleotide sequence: TGTGCCAGCACCCACAGACAGGGAGGTGAAGCTTTCTTT. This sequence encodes CASTHRQGGEAFF.

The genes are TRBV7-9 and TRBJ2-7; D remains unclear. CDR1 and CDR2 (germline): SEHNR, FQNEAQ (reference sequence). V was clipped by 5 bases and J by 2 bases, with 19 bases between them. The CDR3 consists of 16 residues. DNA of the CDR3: TGTGCCAGCAGCCCCCCCGCGGCCAAGCCCACCTACGAGCAGTACTTC. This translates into CASSPPAAKPTYEQYF.

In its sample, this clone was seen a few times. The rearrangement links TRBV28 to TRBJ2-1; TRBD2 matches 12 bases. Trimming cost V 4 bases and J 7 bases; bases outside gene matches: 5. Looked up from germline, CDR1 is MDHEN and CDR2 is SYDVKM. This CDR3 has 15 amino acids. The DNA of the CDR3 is TGTGCCAGCAGTTGGACTAGCGGGATGGAAAATGAGCAGTTCTTC. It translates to CASSWTSGMENEQFF.

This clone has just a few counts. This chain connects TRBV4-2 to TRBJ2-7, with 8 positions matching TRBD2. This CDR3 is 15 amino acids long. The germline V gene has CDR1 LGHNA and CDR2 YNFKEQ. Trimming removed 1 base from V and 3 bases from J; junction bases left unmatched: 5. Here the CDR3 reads CASSQGAGDSYEQYF. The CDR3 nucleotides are TGTGCCAGCAGCCAAGGAGCGGGAGATAGCTACGAGCAGTACTTC.

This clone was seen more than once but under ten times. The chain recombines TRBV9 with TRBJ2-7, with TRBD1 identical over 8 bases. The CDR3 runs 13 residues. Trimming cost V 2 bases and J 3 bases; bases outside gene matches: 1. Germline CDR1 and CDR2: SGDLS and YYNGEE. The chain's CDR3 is CASSVTGGYEQYF. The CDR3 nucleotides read TGTGCCAGCAGCGTTACAGGGGGCTACGAGCAGTACTTC.

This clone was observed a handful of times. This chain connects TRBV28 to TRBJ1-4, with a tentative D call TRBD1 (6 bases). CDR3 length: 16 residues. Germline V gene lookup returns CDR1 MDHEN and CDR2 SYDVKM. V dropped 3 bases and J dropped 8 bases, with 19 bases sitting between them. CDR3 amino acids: CASSFRSGAGGEKLFF. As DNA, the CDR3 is TGTGCCAGCAGTTTCAGGTCAGGGGCAGGCGGAGAAAAACTGTTTTTT.

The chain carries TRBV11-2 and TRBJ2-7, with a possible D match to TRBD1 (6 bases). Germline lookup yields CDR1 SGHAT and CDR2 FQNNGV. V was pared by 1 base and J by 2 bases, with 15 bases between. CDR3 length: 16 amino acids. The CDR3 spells CASSLGVARGPYEQYF. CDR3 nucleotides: TGTGCCAGCAGCTTAGGGGTGGCCAGGGGACCCTACGAGCAGTACTTC.

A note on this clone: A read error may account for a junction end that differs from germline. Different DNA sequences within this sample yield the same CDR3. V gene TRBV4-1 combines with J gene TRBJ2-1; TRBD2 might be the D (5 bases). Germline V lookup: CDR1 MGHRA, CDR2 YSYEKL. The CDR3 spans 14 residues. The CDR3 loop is CASSLQPDYSEQFF. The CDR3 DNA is TGCGCCAGCAGCCTTCAACCCGACTACAGTGAGCAGTTCTTC.

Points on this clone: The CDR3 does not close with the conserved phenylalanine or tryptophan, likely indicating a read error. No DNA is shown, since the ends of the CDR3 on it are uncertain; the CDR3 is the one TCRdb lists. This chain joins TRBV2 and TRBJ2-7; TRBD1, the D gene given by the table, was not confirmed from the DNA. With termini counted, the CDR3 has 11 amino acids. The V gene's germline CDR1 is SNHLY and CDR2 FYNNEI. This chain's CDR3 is CASQQIRQYLL.

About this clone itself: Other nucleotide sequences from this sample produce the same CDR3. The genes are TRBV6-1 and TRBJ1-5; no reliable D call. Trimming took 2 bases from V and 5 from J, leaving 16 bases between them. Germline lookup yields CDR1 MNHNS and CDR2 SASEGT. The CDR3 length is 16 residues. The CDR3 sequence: CASSEPGRPKHQPQHF. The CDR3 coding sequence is TGTGCCAGCAGTGAACCCGGGAGACCCAAACATCAGCCCCAGCATTTT.

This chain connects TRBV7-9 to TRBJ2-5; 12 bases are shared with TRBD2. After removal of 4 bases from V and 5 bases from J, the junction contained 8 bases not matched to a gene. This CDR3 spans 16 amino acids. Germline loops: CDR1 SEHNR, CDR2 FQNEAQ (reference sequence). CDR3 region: CASSSRLAGDYETQYF. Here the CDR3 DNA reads TGTGCCAGCAGCTCCCGACTAGCGGGAGATTATGAGACCCAGTACTTC. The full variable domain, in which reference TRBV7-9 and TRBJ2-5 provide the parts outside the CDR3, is DTGVSQNPRHKITKRGQNVTFRCDPISEHNRLYWYRQTLGQGPEFLTYFQNEAQLEKSRLLSDRFSAERPKGSFSTLEIQRTEQGDSAMYLCASSSRLAGDYETQYFGPGTRLLVL.

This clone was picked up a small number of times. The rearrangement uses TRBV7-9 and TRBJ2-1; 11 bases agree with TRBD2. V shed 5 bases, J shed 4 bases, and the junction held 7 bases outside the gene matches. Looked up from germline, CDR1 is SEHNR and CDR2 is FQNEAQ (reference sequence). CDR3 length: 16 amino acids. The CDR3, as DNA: TGTGCCAGCAGCGCCTCGACTAGCGGGGATTACAATGAGCAGTTCTTC. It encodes CASSASTSGDYNEQFF.

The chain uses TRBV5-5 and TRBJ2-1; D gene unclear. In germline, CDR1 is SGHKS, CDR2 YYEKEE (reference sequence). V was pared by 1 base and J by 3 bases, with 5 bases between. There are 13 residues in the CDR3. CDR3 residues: CASSLSSYNEQFF. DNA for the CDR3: TGTGCCAGCAGCTTGTCTAGCTACAATGAGCAGTTCTTC.